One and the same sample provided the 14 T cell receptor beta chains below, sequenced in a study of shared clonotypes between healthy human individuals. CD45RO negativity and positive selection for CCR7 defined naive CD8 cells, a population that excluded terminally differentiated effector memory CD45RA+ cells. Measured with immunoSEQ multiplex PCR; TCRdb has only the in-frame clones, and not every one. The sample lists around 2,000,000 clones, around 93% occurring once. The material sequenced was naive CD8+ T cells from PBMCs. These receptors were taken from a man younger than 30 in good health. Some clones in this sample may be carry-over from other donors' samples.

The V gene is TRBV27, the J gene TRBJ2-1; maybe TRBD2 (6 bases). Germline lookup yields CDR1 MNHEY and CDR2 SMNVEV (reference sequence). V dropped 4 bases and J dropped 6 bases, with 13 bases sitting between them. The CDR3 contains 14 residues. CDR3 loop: CASSSGVEGNEQFF. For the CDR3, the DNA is TGTGCCAGCAGTTCGGGCGTGGAGGGCAATGAGCAGTTCTTC.

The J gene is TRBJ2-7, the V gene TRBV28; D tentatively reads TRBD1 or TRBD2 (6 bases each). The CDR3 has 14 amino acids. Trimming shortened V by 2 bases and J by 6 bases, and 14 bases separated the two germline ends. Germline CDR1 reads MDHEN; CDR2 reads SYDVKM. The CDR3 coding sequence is TGTGCCAGCAGTTTAGCACAGGGAGGAAGCGAGCAGTACTTC. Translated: CASSLAQGGSEQYF.

The CDR3 loop is CASSPGISATYEQYF. For the CDR3, the DNA is TGTGCCAGCAGCCCTGGTATTTCCGCTACCTACGAGCAGTACTTC. The gene calls are TRBV7-2 and TRBJ2-7; no definite D call. This CDR3 is 15 amino acids long. Germline V CDR1 and CDR2: SGHTA, FQGNSA. Trimming removed 5 bases from V and 2 bases from J, with 16 bases in between.

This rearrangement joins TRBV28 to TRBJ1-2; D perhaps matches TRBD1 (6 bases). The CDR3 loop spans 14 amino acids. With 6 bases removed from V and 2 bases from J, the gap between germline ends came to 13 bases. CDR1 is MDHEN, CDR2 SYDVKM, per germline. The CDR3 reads CASRLGGANYGYTF. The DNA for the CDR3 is TGTGCCAGCAGACTGGGGGGGGCGAACTATGGCTACACCTTC.

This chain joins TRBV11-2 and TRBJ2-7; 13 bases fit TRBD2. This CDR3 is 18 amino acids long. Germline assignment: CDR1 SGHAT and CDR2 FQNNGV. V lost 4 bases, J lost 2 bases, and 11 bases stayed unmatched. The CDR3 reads CASSSRPPGTSGTYEQYF. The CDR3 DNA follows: TGTGCCAGCAGCTCCAGACCGCCCGGGACTAGCGGGACCTACGAGCAGTACTTC.

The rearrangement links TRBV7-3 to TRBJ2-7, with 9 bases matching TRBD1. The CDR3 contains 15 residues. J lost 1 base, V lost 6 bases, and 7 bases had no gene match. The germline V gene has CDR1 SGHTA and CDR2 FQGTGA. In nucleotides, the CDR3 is TGTGCCAGCAGTCGAACAGGGGGCTGGTCCTACGAGCAGTACTTC. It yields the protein CASSRTGGWSYEQYF. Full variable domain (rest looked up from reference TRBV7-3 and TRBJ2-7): GAGVSQTPSNKVTEKGKYVELRCDPISGHTALYWYRQSLGQGPEFLIYFQGTGAADDSGLPNDRFFAVRPEGSVSTLKIQRTERGDSAVYLCASSRTGGWSYEQYFGPGTRLTVT.

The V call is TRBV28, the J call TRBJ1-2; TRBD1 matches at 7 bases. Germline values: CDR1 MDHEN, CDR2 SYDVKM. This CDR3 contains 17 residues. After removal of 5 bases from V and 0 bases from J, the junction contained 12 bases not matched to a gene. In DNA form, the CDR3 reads TGTGCCAGCAGTAGACCAGGGGGAGGGTGGCCTAACTATGGCTACACCTTC. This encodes CASSRPGGGWPNYGYTF.

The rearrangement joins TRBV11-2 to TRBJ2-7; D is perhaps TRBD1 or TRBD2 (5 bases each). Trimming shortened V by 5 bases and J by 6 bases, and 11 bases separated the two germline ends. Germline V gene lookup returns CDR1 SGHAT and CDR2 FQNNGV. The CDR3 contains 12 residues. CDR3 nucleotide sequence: TGTGCCAGCAGCCCCAATGGGGGCGAGCAGTACTTC. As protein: CASSPNGGEQYF. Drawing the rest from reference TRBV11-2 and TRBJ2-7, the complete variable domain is EAGVAQSPRYKIIEKRQSVAFWCNPISGHATLYWYQQILGQGPKLLIQFQNNGVVDDSQLPKDRFSAERLKGVDSTLKIQPAKLEDSAVYLCASSPNGGEQYFGPGTRLTVT.

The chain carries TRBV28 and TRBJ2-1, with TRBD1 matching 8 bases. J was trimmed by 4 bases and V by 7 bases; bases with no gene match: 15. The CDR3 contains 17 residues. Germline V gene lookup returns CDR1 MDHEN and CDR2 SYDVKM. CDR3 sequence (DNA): TGTGCCAGCACCCTATACTTTCAGGGGGCATCGTACAATGAGCAGTTCTTC. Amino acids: CASTLYFQGASYNEQFF.

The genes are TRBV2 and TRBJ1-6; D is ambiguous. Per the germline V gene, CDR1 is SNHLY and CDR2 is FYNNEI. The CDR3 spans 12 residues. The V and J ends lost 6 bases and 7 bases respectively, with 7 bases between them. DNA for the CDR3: TGTGCCAGCAGCCCTCAAAATTCACCCCTCCACTTT. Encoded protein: CASSPQNSPLHF.

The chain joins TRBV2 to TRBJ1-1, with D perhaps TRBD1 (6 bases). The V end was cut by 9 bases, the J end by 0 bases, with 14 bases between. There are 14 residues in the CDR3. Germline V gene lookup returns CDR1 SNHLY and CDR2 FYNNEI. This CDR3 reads CASNQGWVNTEAFF. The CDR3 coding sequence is TGTGCCAGTAACCAGGGGTGGGTGAACACTGAAGCTTTCTTT.

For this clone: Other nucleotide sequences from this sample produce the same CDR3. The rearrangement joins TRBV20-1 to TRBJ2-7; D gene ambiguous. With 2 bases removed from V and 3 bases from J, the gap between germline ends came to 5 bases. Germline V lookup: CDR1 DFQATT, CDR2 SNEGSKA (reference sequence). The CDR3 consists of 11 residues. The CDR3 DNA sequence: TGCAGTGCTAGATCTGGCTACGAGCAGTACTTC. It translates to CSARSGYEQYF.

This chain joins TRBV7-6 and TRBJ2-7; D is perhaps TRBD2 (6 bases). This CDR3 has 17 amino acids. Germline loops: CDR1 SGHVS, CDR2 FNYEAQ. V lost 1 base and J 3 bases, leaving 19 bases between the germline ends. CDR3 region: CASSLGGSGVVLYEQYF. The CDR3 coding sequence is TGTGCCAGCAGCTTAGGGGGTTCGGGAGTGGTACTCTACGAGCAGTACTTC.

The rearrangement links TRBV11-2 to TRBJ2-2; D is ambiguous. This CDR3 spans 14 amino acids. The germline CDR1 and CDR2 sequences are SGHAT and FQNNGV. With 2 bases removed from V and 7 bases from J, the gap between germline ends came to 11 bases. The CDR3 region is CASSLKRPGGELFF. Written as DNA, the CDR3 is TGTGCCAGCAGCTTAAAAAGGCCTGGCGGGGAGCTGTTTTTT.